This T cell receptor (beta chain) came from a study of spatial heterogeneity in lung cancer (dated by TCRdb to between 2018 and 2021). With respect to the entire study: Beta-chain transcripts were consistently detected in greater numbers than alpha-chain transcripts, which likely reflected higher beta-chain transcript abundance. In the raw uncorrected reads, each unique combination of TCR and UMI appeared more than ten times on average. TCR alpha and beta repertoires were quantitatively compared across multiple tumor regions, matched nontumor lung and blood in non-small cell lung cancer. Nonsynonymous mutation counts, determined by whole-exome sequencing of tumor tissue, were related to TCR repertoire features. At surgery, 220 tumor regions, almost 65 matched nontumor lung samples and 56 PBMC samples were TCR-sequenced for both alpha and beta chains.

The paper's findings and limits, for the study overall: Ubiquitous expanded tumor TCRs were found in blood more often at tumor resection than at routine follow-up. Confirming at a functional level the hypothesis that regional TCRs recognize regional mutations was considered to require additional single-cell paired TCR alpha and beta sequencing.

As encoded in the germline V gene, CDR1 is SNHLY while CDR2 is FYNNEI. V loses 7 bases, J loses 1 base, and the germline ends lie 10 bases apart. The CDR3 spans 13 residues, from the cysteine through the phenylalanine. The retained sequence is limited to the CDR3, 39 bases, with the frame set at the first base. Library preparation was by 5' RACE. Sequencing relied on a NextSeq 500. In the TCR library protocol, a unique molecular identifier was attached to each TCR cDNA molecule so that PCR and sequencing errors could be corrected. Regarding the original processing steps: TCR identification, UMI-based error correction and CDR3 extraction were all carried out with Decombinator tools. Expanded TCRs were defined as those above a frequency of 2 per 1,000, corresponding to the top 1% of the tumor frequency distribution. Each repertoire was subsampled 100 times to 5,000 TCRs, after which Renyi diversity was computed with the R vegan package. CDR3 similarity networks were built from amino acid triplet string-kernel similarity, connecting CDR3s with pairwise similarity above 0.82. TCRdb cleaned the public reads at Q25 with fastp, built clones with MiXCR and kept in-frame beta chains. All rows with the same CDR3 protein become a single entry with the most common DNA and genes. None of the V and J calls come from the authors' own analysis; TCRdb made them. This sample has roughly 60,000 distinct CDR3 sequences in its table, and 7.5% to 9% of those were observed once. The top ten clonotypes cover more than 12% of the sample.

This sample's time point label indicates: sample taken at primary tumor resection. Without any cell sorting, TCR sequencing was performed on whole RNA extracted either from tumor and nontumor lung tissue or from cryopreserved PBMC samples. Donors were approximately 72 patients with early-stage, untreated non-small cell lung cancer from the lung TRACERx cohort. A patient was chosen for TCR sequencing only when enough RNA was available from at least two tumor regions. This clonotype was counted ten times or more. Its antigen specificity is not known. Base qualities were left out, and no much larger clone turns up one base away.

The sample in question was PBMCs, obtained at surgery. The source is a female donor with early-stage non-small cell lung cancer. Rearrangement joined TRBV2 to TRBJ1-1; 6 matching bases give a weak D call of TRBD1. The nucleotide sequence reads TGTGCCAGCAACAGGGAGGCGAACACTGAAGCTTTCTTT. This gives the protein CASNREANTEAFF. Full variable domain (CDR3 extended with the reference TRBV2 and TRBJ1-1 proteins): EPEVTQTPSHQVTQMGQEVILRCVPISNHLYFYWYRQILGQKVEFLVSFYNNEISEKSEIFDDQFSVERPDGSNFTLKIRSTKLEDSAMYFCASNREANTEAFFGQGTRLTVV.